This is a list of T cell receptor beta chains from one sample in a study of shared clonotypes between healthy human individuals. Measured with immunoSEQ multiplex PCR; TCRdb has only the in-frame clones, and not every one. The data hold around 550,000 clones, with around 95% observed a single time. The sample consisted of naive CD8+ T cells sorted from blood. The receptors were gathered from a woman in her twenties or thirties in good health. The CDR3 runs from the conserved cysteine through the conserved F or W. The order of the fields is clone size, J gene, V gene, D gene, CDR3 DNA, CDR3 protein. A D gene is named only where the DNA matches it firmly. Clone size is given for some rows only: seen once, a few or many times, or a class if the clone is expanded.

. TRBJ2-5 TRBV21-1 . TGTGCCAGCAGCCTACAGCAACAAGAGACCCAGTACTTC CASSLQQQETQYF
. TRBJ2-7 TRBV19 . TGTGCCAGTAGTATAAAAGGACGCTACGAGCAGTACTTC CASSIKGRYEQYF
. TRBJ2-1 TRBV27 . TGTGCCAGCAGTTTGTTTATCAGCTCCTACAATGAGCAGTTCTTC CASSLFISSYNEQFF
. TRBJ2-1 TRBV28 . TGTGCCAGCAGCCCGAGGGACCCGAAAAATGAGCAGTTCTTC CASSPRDPKNEQFF
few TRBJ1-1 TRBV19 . TGTGCCAGTAGTGCGAGGACAGTTACAAACACTGAAGCTTTCTTT CASSARTVTNTEAFF
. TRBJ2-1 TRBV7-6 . TGTGCCAGCAGCGGGGACGGGGCCTCCTACAATGAGCAGTTCTTC CASSGDGASYNEQFF
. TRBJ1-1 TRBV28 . TGTGCCAGCAACCCCGGGAACACTGAAGCTTTCTTT CASNPGNTEAFF
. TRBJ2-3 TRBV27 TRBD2 TGTGCCAGCAGTCCCGGGACTAGCCCTAGCACAGATACGCAGTATTTT CASSPGTSPSTDTQYF
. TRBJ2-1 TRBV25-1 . TGTGCCAGCAGTGAATCCGAGCGATGGTTCTTC CASSESERWFF
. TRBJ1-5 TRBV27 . TGTGCCAGCAGCTGGGATAGCAATCAGCCCCAGCATTTT CASSWDSNQPQHF
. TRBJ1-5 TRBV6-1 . TGTGCCAGCAGTGAGGACGGAGGAAAGAATCAGCCCCAGCATTTT CASSEDGGKNQPQHF
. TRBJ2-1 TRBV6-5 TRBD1 TGTGCCAGCAGTTACTCTGCAGGGGGCCGGTATGAGCAGTTCTTC CASSYSAGGRYEQFF
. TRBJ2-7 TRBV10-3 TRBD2 TGTGCCACAGGCCCTAGCGGGAACCCCCACGAGCAGTACTTC CATGPSGNPHEQYF
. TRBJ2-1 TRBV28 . TGTGCCAGCAGTCTCCTCTCGGGAGCCAACAATGAGCAGTTCTTC CASSLLSGANNEQFF
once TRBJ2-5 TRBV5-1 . TGCGCCAGCAGCCCTGCATACGACAGTTTGAGAGAGACCCAGTACTTC CASSPAYDSLRETQYF
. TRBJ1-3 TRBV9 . TGTGCCAGCAGCGTAGGAACAGCCTCTGGAAACACCATATATTTT CASSVGTASGNTIYF
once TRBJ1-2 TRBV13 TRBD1 TGTGCCAGCAGCTTACGCGTGGCAGGGGGGAATGGCTACACCTTC CASSLRVAGGNGYTF
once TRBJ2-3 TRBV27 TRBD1 TGTGCCAGCAGTCCCCTCTGGGACAGGGATCCAGATACGCAGTATTTT CASSPLWDRDPDTQYF
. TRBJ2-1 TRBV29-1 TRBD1 TGCAGCGTTGAAGCACCGGGACAGGAGCAGTTCTTC CSVEAPGQEQFF
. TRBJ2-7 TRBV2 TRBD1 TGTGCCAGCAGTGAAGGGACAGGGCATCCCTACGAGCAGTACTTC CASSEGTGHPYEQYF
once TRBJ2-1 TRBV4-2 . TGTGCCAGCAGCGGCAGGGGATACAATGAGCAGTTCTTC CASSGRGYNEQFF
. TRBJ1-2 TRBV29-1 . TGCAGCGTTGAACCGACATCAGTAAACTATGGCTACACCTTC CSVEPTSVNYGYTF
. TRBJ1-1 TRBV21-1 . TGTGCCAGCAGCAACTTAGAGATGAACACTGAAGCTTTCTTT CASSNLEMNTEAFF
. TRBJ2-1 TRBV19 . TGTGCCAGTAGTATTAGGGCATACAATGAGCAGTTCTTC CASSIRAYNEQFF
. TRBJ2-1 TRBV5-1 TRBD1 TGCGCCAGCAGCTGGGGACAGGGGGGAAATGAGCAGTTCTTC CASSWGQGGNEQFF
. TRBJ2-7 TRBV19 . TGTGCCAGTAGTGACATCGAGGGGGGTTCCTACGAGCAGTACTTC CASSDIEGGSYEQYF
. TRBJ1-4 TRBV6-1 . TGTGCCAGCATCGGCATCTTAAAAGAAAAACTGTTTTTT CASIGILKEKLFF
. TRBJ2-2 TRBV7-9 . TGTGCCAGCAGCTTTGCCGGGGAGCTGTTTTTT CASSFAGELFF
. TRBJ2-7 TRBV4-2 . TGTGCCAGCAGCCAAGATCCCGGGACCCCCTACGAGCAGTACTTC CASSQDPGTPYEQYF
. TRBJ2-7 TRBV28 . TGTGCCAGCAGTTTTCCCACGGGCGAGCAGTACTTC CASSFPTGEQYF
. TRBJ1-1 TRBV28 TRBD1 TGTGCCAGCAGCCAGGACAGGGGAGGCACTGAAGCTTTCTTT CASSQDRGGTEAFF
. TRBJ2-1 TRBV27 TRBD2 TGTGCCAGCACAGAAAGCGGGAGGGGTAATGAGCAGTTCTTC CASTESGRGNEQFF
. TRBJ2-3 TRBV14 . TGTGCCAGCAGCCAAGAGAGCACAGATACGCAGTATTTT CASSQESTDTQYF
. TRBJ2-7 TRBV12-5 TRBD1 TGTGCTAGTGGTTTGGGGACAGGATACGAGCAGTACTTC CASGLGTGYEQYF
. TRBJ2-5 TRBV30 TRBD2 TGTGCCTGGAGTGTAACAGCGGGGCTCCAAGAGACCCAGTACTTC CAWSVTAGLQETQYF
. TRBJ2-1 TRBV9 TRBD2 TGTGCCAGCAGCGTACAAGCGGGAGAGGATAATGAGCAGTTCTTC CASSVQAGEDNEQFF
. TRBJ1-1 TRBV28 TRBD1 TGTGCCAGCAGACCTACAGGGACAGGGAACACTGAAGCTTTCTTT CASRPTGTGNTEAFF
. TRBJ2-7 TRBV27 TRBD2 TGTGCCAGCAGTTATCGTTCTAGCGGGACAAGGGACGAGCAGTACTTC CASSYRSSGTRDEQYF
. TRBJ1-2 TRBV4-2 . TGTGCCAGCAGCTCAGGGACCTATGGCTACACCTTC CASSSGTYGYTF
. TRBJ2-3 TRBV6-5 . TGTGCCAGCAGTTCGACAGAGGATACATCAGATACGCAGTATTTT CASSSTEDTSDTQYF
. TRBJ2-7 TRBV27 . TGTGCCAGCAGTCCGTTACCAGTCTCTCCCTACGAGCAGTACTTC CASSPLPVSPYEQYF
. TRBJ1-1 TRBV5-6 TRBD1 TGTGCCAGCAGCTTGGGGGACAGGGGGTTGAACACTGAAGCTTTCTTT CASSLGDRGLNTEAFF
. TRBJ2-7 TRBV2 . TGTGCCAGCAGTGACCTAAACGAGCAGTACTTC CASSDLNEQYF